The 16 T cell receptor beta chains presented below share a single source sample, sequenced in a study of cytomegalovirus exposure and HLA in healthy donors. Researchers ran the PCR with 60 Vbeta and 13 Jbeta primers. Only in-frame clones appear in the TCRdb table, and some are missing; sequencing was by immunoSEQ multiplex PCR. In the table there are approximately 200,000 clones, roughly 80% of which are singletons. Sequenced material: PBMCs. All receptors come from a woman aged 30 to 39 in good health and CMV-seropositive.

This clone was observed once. The chain's CDR3 is CASSLERGGGYTF. The CDR3 bases are TGTGCCAGCAGCTTGGAGAGGGGGGGAGGCTACACCTTC. The V and J genes are TRBV5-6 and TRBJ1-2, with a possible D match to TRBD1 (6 bases). The CDR3 spans 13 residues. Trimming removed 0 bases from V and 8 bases from J, with 11 bases in between. Germline V lookup: CDR1 SGHDT, CDR2 YYEEEE. The full variable domain, its missing parts supplied by reference TRBV5-6 and TRBJ1-2, is DAGVTQSPTHLIKTRGQQVTLRCSPKSGHDTVSWYQQALGQGPQFIFQYYEEEERQRGNFPDRFSGHQFPNYSSELNVNALLLGDSALYLCASSLERGGGYTFGSGTRLTVV.

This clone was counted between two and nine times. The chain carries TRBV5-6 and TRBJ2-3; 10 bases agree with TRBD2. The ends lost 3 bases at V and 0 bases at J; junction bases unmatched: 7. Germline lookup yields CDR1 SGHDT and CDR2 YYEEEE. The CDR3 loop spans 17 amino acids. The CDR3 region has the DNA TGTGCCAGCAGCTGGGCCCTAGCGGGGGCGAGCACAGATACGCAGTATTTT. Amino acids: CASSWALAGASTDTQYF.

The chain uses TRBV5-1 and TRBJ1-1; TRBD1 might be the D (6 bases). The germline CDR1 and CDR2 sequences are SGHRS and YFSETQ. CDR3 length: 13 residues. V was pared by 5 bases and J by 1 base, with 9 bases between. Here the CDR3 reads CASRWGQNTEAFF. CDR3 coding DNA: TGCGCCAGCAGATGGGGACAGAACACTGAAGCTTTCTTT. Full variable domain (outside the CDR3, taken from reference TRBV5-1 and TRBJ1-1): KAGVTQTPRYLIKTRGQQVTLSCSPISGHRSVSWYQQTPGQGLQFLFEYFSETQRNKGNFPGRFSGRQFSNSRSEMNVSTLELGDSALYLCASRWGQNTEAFFGQGTRLTVV.

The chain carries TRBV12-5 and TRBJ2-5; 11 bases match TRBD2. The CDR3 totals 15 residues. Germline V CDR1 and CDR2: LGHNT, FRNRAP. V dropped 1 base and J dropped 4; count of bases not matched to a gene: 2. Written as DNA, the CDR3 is TGTGCTAGTGGTTTGGGGCTAGCGGGAGGAGAGACCCAGTACTTC. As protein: CASGLGLAGGETQYF.

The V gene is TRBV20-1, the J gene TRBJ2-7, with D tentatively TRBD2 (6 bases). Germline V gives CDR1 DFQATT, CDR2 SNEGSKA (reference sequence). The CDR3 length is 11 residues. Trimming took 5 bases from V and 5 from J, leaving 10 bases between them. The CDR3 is CSAGPGDEQYF. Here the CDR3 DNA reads TGCAGTGCTGGTCCGGGGGACGAGCAGTACTTC.

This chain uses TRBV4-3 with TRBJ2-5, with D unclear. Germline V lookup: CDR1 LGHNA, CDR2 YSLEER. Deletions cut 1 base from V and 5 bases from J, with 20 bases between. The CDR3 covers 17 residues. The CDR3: CASSQGVGEQVWETQYF. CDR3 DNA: TGCGCCAGCAGCCAAGGAGTCGGCGAGCAGGTCTGGGAGACCCAGTACTTC.

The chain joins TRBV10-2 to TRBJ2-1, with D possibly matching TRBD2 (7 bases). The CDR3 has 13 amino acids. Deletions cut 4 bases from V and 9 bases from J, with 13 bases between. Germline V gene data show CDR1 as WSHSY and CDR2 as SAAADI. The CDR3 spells CASSVRGGTEQFF. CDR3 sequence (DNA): TGCGCCAGCAGTGTTAGGGGGGGCACTGAGCAGTTCTTC.

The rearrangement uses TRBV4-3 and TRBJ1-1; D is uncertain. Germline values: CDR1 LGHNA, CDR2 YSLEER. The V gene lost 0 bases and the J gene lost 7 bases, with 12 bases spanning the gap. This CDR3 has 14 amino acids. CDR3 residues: CASSQDLRGSEAFF. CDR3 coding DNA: TGCGCCAGCAGCCAAGATCTTCGGGGAAGTGAAGCTTTCTTT.

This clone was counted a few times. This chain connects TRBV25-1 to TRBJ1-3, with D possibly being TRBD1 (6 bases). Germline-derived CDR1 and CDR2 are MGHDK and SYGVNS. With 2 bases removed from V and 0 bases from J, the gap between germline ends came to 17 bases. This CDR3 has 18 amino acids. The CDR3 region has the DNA TGTGCCAGCAGTGAAGTTCATCGGCAGGGGAGCTCTGGAAACACCATATATTTT. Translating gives CASSEVHRQGSSGNTIYF.

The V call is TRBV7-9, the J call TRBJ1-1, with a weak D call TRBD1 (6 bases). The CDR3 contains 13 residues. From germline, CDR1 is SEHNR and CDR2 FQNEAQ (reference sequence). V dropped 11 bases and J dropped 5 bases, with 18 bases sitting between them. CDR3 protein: CAGTLGGATEAFF. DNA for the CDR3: TGTGCCGGAACCCTGGGGGGGGCGACTGAAGCTTTCTTT.

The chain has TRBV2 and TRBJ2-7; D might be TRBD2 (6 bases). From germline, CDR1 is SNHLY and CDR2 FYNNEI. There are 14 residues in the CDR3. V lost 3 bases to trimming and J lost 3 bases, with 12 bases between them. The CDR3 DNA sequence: TGTGCCAGCAGTGACCCCTTGGAGGGCTACGAGCAGTACTTC. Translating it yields CASSDPLEGYEQYF.

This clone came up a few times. The CDR3 is CASSYSGGGTDTQYF. The CDR3 DNA reads as TGTGCCAGCAGTTATTCTGGGGGGGGAACAGATACGCAGTATTTT. The chain links TRBV6-5 to TRBJ2-3; TRBD2 matches at 7 bases. CDR3 size: 15 residues. Germline V gene lookup returns CDR1 MNHEY and CDR2 SVGAGI. After removal of 3 bases from V and 3 bases from J, the junction contained 6 bases not matched to a gene.

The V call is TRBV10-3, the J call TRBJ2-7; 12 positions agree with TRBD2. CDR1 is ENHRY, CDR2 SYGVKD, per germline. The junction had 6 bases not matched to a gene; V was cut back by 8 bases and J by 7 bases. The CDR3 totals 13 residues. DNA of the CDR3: TGTGCCATCCGGACTAGCGGGATCCGGGAGCAGTACTTC. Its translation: CAIRTSGIREQYF.

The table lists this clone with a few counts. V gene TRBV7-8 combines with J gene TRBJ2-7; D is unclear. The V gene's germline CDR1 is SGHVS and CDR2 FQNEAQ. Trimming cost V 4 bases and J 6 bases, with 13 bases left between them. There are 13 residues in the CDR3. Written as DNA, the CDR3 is TGTGCCAGCAGCTCCGTCCCTCGCGTCGAGCAGTACTTC. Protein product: CASSSVPRVEQYF.

The chain's CDR3 is CASSLRESGNTIYF. For the CDR3, the DNA is TGCGCCAGCAGCCTACGGGAGAGTGGAAACACCATATATTTT. The genes are TRBV5-1 and TRBJ1-3; D ambiguous. The germline V gene has CDR1 SGHRS and CDR2 YFSETQ. The CDR3 loop spans 14 amino acids. V shed 4 bases and J shed 3 bases, with 11 bases lying between them.

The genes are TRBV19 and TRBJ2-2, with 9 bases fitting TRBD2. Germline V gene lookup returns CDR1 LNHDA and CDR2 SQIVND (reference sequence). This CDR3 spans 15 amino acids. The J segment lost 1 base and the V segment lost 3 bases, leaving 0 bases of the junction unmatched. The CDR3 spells CASSMTSGNTGELFF. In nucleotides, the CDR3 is TGTGCCAGTAGTATGACTAGCGGGAACACCGGGGAGCTGTTTTTT.